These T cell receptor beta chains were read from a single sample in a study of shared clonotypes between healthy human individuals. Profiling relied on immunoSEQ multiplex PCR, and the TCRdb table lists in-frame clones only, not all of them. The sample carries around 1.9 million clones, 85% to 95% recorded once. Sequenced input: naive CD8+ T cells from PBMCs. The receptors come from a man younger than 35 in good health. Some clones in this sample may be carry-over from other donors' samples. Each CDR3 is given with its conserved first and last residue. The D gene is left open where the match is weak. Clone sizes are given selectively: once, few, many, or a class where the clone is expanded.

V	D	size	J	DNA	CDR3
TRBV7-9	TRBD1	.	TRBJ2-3	TGTGCCAGCAGCCGACAGGGGGATATCACAGATACGCAGTATTTT	CASSRQGDITDTQYF
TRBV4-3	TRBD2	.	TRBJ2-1	TGCGCCAGCAGCCAACAGTGGGAGCGGGAGACGCTCTTGTACAATGAGCAGTTCTTC	CASSQQWERETLLYNEQFF
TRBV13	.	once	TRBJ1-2	TGTGCCAGCAGCTCAGCCGGGACAACTTCCCTTACCTATGGCTACACCTTC	CASSSAGTTSLTYGYTF
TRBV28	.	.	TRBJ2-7	TGTGCCAGCAGTTTAGGGACATCCTACGAGCAGTACTTC	CASSLGTSYEQYF
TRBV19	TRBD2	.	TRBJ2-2	TGTGCCAGTAGTCCCCTAGCGGGAGATGGGAACACCGGGGAGCTGTTTTTT	CASSPLAGDGNTGELFF
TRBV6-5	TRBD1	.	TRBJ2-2	TGTGCCAGCAACCCGGACAGGGTTGGCGGGGAGCTGTTTTTT	CASNPDRVGGELFF
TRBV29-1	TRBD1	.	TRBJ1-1	TGCAGCGTTGAGGATTTAGGGCTCTCCGGGACAGGGTTT	CSVEDLGLSGTGF
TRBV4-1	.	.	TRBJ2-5	TGCGCCAGCAGCCAAGATAGAGCCCACCCCGGGGAGACCCAGTACTTC	CASSQDRAHPGETQYF
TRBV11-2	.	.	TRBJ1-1	TGTGCCAGCAGCTTGTTTGGGGGCGCAGAGGACACTGAAGCTTTCTTT	CASSLFGGAEDTEAFF
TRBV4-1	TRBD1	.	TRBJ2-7	TGCGCCAGCAGCCAAGATGGGACAGGGGACTACGAGCAGTACTTC	CASSQDGTGDYEQYF
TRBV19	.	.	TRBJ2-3	TGTGCCAGTAATGCGGGCACAGATACGCAGTATTTT	CASNAGTDTQYF
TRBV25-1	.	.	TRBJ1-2	TGTGCCAGCAGTGCTAACAGTCGCGGCTACACCTTC	CASSANSRGYTF
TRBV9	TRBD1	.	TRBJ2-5	TGTGCCAGCAGCGCGTCAGGGGGAATTGGAGAGACCCAGTACTTC	CASSASGGIGETQYF
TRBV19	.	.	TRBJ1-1	TGTGCCAGTAGTACCTTTGACCGTTTCGCTTTCTTT	CASSTFDRFAFF
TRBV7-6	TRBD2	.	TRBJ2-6	TGTGCCAGCAGCAGACTAGCGGGAGTGGTCTCTGGGGCCAACGTCCTGACTTTC	CASSRLAGVVSGANVLTF
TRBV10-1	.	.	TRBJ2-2	TGCGCCAGCAGTGTTCTTGGGTCGGCCGGGGAGCTGTTTTTT	CASSVLGSAGELFF
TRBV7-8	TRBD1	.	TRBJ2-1	TGTGCCAGCAGCACTCCTCAGGGGACAGAAAACTACAATGAGCAGTTCTTC	CASSTPQGTENYNEQFF
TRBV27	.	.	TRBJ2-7	TGTGCCAGCAGTTTTGTCGGTTCCTACGAGCAGTACTTC	CASSFVGSYEQYF
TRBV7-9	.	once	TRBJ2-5	TGTGCCAGCAGCCCACCGACCAGGGAGGAGACCCAGTACTTC	CASSPPTREETQYF
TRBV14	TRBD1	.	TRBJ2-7	TGTGCCAGCAGAGGGACAGGGCAAACCTACGAGCAGTACTTC	CASRGTGQTYEQYF
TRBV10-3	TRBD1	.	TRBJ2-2	TGTGCCATCAGTGACTACAGGGGTGGGGAGCTGTTTTTT	CAISDYRGGELFF
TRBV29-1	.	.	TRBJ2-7	TGCAGCGTTGGGGACGGGAACGAGCAGTACTTC	CSVGDGNEQYF
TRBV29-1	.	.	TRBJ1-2	TGCAGCGTTGAAGCGACCGGGTTAAGGATTGGTGGCTACACCTTC	CSVEATGLRIGGYTF
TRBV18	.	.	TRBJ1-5	TGTGCCAGCTCACCAGGCGGCGTCAAGCAGGGGTACAATCAGCCCCAGCATTTT	CASSPGGVKQGYNQPQHF
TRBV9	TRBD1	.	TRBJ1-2	TGTGCCAGCAGCGCAGATGACAGGGGAATCGCCTATGGCTACACCTTC	CASSADDRGIAYGYTF
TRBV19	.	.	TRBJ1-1	TGTGCCAGTAGTAGGATCCCTTCAGAGTCAGTGAACACTGAAGCTTTCTTT	CASSRIPSESVNTEAFF
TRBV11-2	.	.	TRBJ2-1	TGTGCCAGCAGCTTAAATCCTGACTTTTACAATGAGCAGTTCTTC	CASSLNPDFYNEQFF
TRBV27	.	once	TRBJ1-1	TGTGCCAGCAGTGTTTGGGGGCATACTGAAGCTTTCTTT	CASSVWGHTEAFF
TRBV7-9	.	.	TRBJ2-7	TGTGCCAGCAGCGTAACCCGGGGGGCAGCTACTAACTACGAGCAGTACTTC	CASSVTRGAATNYEQYF
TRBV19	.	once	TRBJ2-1	TGTGCCAGTAGTTTCCGACTCCCCGGGGGTGAGCAGTTCTTC	CASSFRLPGGEQFF
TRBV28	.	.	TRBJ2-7	TGTGCCAGCAGTTTACTGGGCTACGAGCAGTACTTC	CASSLLGYEQYF
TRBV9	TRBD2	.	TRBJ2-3	TGTGCCAGCAGCGAGCAACTAGCGGGAGATGGAGATACGCAGTATTTT	CASSEQLAGDGDTQYF
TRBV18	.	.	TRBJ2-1	TGTGCCAGCTCACTTCGGGAGACCTACAATGAGCAGTTCTTC	CASSLRETYNEQFF
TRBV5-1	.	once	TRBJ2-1	TGCGCCAGCAGCGCATCCCCCATTACGTTGGTCACCTACAATGAGCAGTTCTTC	CASSASPITLVTYNEQFF
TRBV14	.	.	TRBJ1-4	TGTGCCAGCAGCCCGGAGTTAGGGTTCTTATCGACGTCAAATGAAAAACTGTTTTTT	CASSPELGFLSTSNEKLFF